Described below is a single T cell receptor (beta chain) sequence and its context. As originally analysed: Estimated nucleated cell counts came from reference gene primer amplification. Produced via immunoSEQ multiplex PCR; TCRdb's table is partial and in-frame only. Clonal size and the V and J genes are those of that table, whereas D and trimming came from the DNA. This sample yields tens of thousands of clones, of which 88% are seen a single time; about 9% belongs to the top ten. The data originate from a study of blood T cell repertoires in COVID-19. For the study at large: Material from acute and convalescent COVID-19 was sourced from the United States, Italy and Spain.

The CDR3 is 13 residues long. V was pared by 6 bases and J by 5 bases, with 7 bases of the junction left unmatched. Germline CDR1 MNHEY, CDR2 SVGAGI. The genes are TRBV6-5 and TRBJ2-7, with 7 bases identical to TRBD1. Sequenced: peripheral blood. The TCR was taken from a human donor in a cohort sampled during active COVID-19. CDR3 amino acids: CASSPGQNNEQYF. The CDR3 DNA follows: TGTGCCAGCAGCCCGGGACAGAACAACGAGCAGTACTTC.